The T cell receptor (beta chain) under discussion was sequenced for a study of cytomegalovirus exposure and HLA in healthy donors. Study details: There were over 350 genotyped donors. Of these, about 80% fell in the genetic ancestry cluster associated with self-reported Caucasian donors.

Primers included in the PCR were 60 Vbeta and 13 Jbeta primers. The data were produced by immunoSEQ multiplex PCR, yet TCRdb's version contains in-frame clones alone and is incomplete. The profile shows approximately 180,000 clones, roughly 70% of them singletons. There are 13 residues in the CDR3. Trimming took 2 bases from V and 4 from J, leaving 8 bases between them. CDR1 MDHEN and CDR2 SYDVKM come from the germline V gene. This clone occurred a few times. Material for sequencing was PBMCs. This chain connects TRBV28 to TRBJ1-1; possible D gene TRBD1, 5 bases. The TCR sequence derives from a male donor in good health and CMV-seronegative. CDR3 residues: CASSLETATEAFF. CDR3 in DNA: TGTGCCAGCAGTTTAGAGACAGCCACTGAAGCTTTCTTT. Filled out from reference TRBV28 and TRBJ1-1, the complete variable domain reads DVKVTQSSRYLVKRTGEKVFLECVQDMDHENMFWYRQDPGLGLRLIYFSYDVKMKEKGDIPEGYSVSREKKERFSLILESASTNQTSMYLCASSLETATEAFFGQGTRLTVV.